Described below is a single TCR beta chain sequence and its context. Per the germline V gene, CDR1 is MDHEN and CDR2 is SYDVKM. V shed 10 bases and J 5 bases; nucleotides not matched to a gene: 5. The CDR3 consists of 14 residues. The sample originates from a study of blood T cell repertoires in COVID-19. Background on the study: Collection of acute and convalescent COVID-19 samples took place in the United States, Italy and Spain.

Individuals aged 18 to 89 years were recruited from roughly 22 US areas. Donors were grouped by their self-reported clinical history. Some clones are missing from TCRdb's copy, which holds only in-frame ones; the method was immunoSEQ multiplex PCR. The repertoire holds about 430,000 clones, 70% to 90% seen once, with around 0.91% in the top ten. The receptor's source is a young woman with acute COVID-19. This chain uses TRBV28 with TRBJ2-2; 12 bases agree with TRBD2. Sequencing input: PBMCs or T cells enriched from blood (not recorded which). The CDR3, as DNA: TGTGCCACCTTGACTAGCGGGGGTACCGGGGAGCTGTTTTTT. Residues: CATLTSGGTGELFF.